These 15 T cell receptor beta chains came from one sample sequenced in a study of blood T cell repertoires in COVID-19. Repertoires were generated with immunoSEQ multiplex PCR, while TCRdb's copy carries only in-frame clones and drops some. Among approximately 130,000 clones listed, more than 75% were seen once. Sequencing used peripheral blood. Receptors originate from a woman aged 45-60 years who had recovered from COVID-19.

The rearrangement links TRBV7-9 to TRBJ1-3; 7 bases map to TRBD1. J was trimmed by 7 bases and V by 8 bases; bases with no gene match: 5. Germline V gene data show CDR1 as SEHNR and CDR2 as FQNEAQ (reference sequence). The CDR3 is 12 residues long. CDR3 DNA sequence: TGTGCCAGCCGAAAGGGGGCTAACACCATATATTTT. Protein: CASRKGANTIYF.

V usage is TRBV10-3 and J usage is TRBJ2-7; the match to TRBD2 covers 10 bases. This CDR3 region has 13 residues. In germline, CDR1 is ENHRY, CDR2 SYGVKD. V lost 10 bases, J lost 5 bases, and 8 bases stayed unmatched. CDR3 residues: CANGRLAGDEQYF. DNA of the CDR3: TGTGCCAACGGCCGGCTAGCGGGAGACGAGCAGTACTTC.

The CDR3 here is CASSYGDNSPLHF. CDR3 in DNA: TGCGCCAGCAGTTACGGGGATAATTCACCCCTCCACTTT. The V call is TRBV5-1, the J call TRBJ1-6; no clear D gene. Germline CDR1 and CDR2: SGHRS and YFSETQ. The CDR3 totals 13 residues. V lost 5 bases and J 5 bases, leaving 8 bases between the germline ends.

This chain uses TRBV2 with TRBJ2-7; no clear D gene. Germline lookup yields CDR1 SNHLY and CDR2 FYNNEI. This CDR3 region has 13 residues. The V end was cut by 7 bases, the J end by 3 bases, with 13 bases between. The CDR3 nucleotides are TGTGCCAGCACGCTACTCCTAGACTACGAGCAGTACTTC. Protein: CASTLLLDYEQYF.

The V gene is TRBV27, the J gene TRBJ2-1; TRBD2 is a possible D gene (6 bases). Germline loops: CDR1 MNHEY, CDR2 SMNVEV (reference sequence). The CDR3 contains 14 residues. Trimming removed 3 bases at V and 6 bases at J, with 12 bases between. CDR3 nucleotides: TGTGCCAGCAGTTTGGACCTGGGGGGCAATGAGCAGTTCTTC. It yields the protein CASSLDLGGNEQFF.

V usage is TRBV23-1 and J usage is TRBJ2-7, with 13 bases that match TRBD2. TRBV23-1 is annotated as an ORF whose role is uncertain. V shed 0 bases and J 3 bases; nucleotides not matched to a gene: 11. This CDR3 contains 19 residues. CDR3 sequence reads: CASSQSIRTSGRCLYEQYF. CDR3 in DNA: TGCGCCAGCAGTCAATCCATCAGGACTAGCGGGAGATGCCTCTACGAGCAGTACTTC.

This chain uses TRBV5-5 with TRBJ2-2; D is possibly TRBD2 (5 bases). This CDR3 region has 15 residues. CDR1 is SGHKS and CDR2 is YYEKEE in the germline V gene (reference sequence). Trimming took off 3 bases at V and 6 bases at J, with 15 bases between the two ends. CDR3 protein: CASSSPLFGAGELFF. The CDR3 DNA reads as TGTGCCAGCAGCTCTCCTCTGTTCGGGGCCGGGGAGCTGTTTTTT.

The chain's CDR3 is CASSLSGFGQETQYF. The CDR3 DNA reads as TGCGCCAGCAGCTTGTCGGGGTTTGGGCAAGAGACCCAGTACTTC. This sequence joins TRBV5-1 and TRBJ2-5; D might be TRBD2 (5 bases). This CDR3 has 15 amino acids. Trimming stripped 1 base from V and 2 bases from J, with 12 bases between. The germline V gene encodes CDR1 SGHRS and CDR2 YFSETQ.

The rearrangement uses TRBV11-3 and TRBJ2-4, with 9 bases fitting TRBD1. The V gene end was trimmed by 5 bases and the J gene end by 7 bases; junction bases not matched to a gene: 3. Germline V lookup: CDR1 SGHNT, CDR2 YENEEA. CDR3 length: 13 residues. The DNA of the CDR3 is TGTGCCAGCAGCCTGGGACAGGGTAACATTCAGTACTTC. Translated, it gives CASSLGQGNIQYF. The full variable domain, completed using reference TRBV11-3 and TRBJ2-4, is EAGVVQSPRYKIIEKKQPVAFWCNPISGHNTLYWYLQNLGQGPELLIRYENEEAVDDSQLPKDRFSAERLKGVDSTLKIQPAELGDSAVYLCASSLGQGNIQYFGAGTRLSVL.

The genes are TRBV12-3 or TRBV12-4 and TRBJ2-5; no clear D. The CDR3 has 12 amino acids. Trimming removed 5 bases from V and 1 base from J, with 5 bases in between. The CDR3 coding sequence is TGTGCCAGCAGTCTACTCCAAGAGACCCAGTACTTC. Translating it yields CASSLLQETQYF.

The chain recombines TRBV2 with TRBJ2-5; D gene unclear. Germline V gene sequence: CDR1 SNHLY, CDR2 FYNNEI. V dropped 7 bases and J dropped 1 base, with 7 bases sitting between them. This CDR3 spans 12 amino acids. The CDR3 is CASNLVQETQYF. The CDR3 DNA sequence: TGTGCCAGCAATTTAGTCCAAGAGACCCAGTACTTC.

The chain combines TRBV7-9 with TRBJ1-1, with D uncertain. This CDR3 has 12 residues. Deletions cut 1 base from V and 10 bases from J, with 10 bases between. Germline V gene sequence: CDR1 SEHNR, CDR2 FQNEAQ (reference sequence). CDR3 in amino acids: CASSLGSRRAFF. The DNA for the CDR3 is TGTGCCAGCAGCTTAGGATCCCGGAGAGCTTTCTTT.

The J gene is TRBJ1-5, the V gene TRBV30; TRBD1 might be the D (5 bases). This CDR3 has 15 amino acids. The germline gives CDR1 GTSNPN, CDR2 SVGIG (reference sequence). V lost 0 bases to trimming and J lost 2 bases, with 11 bases between them. CDR3 sequence: CAWSVPGGGNQPQHF. DNA for the CDR3: TGTGCCTGGAGTGTACCGGGGGGAGGCAATCAGCCCCAGCATTTT.

This clone was picked up a small number of times. The chain is built from TRBV2 and TRBJ1-2; 9 bases fit TRBD1. V shed 6 bases and J 7 bases; nucleotides not matched to a gene: 9. Germline CDR1 and CDR2: SNHLY and FYNNEI. The CDR3 contains 14 residues. CDR3 sequence: CASRAIQGAGGYTF. CDR3 sequence (DNA): TGTGCCAGCAGGGCAATACAGGGGGCAGGTGGCTACACCTTC.

The chain employs TRBV6-5 and TRBJ2-5, with 8 bases that match TRBD1. J lost 8 bases, V lost 6 bases, and 8 bases had no gene match. Germline-derived CDR1 and CDR2 are MNHEY and SVGAGI. This CDR3 spans 13 amino acids. In nucleotides, the CDR3 is TGTGCCAGCAGCAGAACAGGGGGTCTAACCCAGTACTTC. It translates to CASSRTGGLTQYF.